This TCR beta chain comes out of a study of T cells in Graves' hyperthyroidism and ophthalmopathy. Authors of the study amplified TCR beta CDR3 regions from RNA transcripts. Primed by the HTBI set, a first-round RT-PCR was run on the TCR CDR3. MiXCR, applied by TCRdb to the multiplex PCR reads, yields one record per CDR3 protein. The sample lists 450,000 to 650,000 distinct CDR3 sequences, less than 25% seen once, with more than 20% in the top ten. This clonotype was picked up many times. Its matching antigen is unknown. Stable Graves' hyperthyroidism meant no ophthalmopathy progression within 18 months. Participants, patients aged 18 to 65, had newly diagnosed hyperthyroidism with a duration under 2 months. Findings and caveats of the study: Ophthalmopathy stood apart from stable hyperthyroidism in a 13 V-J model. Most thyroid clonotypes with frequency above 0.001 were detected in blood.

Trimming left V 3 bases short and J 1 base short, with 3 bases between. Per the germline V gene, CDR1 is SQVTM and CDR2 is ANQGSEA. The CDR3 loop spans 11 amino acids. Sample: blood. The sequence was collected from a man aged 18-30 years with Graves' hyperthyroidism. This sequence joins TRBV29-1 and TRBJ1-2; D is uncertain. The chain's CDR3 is CSVDDNYGYTF. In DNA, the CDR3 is TGCAGCGTTGATGATAACTATGGCTACACCTTC.